This T cell receptor beta chain was identified during a study of OX40 agonist ivuxolimab in advanced cancers. In the study overall: The treatment was a fully human IgG2 OX40 agonist, ivuxolimab.

The CDR3 has 12 residues. Trimming removed 1 base from V and 11 bases from J, with 11 bases in between. The germline gives CDR1 SEHNR, CDR2 FQNEAQ (reference sequence). This clone occurred once. Clones were read by immunoSEQ multiplex PCR, and TCRdb kept only the in-frame ones, dropping some. The table includes about 83,000 clones, about 90% detected once. This rearrangement joins TRBV7-9 to TRBJ1-1; D gene ambiguous. Specimen: CD4+ or CD8+ T cells sorted from blood, collected in a trial of the OX40 agonist ivuxolimab. This TCR came from an adult with an advanced solid tumor such as melanoma, head and neck, liver or kidney cancer. In nucleotides, the CDR3 is TGTGCCAGCAGCTTAGGACGGGAAGGGGCTTTCTTT. Its translation is CASSLGREGAFF. The full variable domain, in which reference TRBV7-9 and TRBJ1-1 provide the parts outside the CDR3, is DTGVSQNPRHKITKRGQNVTFRCDPISEHNRLYWYRQTLGQGPEFLTYFQNEAQLEKSRLLSDRFSAERPKGSFSTLEIQRTEQGDSAMYLCASSLGREGAFFGQGTRLTVV.